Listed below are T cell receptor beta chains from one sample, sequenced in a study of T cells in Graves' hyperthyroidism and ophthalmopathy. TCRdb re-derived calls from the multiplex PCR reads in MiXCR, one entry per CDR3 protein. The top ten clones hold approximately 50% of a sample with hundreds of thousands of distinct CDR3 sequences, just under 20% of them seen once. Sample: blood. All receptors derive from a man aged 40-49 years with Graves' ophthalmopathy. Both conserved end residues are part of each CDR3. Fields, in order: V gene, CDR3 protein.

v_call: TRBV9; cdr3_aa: CASSVEGAVATNEKLFF
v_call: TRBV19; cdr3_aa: CASSLRESYGYTF
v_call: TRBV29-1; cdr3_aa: CSVERGLAGVNEQFF
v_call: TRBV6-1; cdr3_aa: CASSEFGETQYF
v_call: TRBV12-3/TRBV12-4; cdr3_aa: CASSDSNQPQHF
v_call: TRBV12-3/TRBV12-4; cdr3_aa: CASSFPGNPYEQYF
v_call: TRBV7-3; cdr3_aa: CASSLNWGNIQYF
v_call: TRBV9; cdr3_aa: CASSVGFDNEQFF
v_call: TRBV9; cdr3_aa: CASSVEGSSNYGYTF
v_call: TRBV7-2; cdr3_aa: CASKAGYLNEQFF
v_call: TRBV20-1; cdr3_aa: CSASRETHNSPLHF
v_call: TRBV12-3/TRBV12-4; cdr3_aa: CASSRQGGLNQPQHF
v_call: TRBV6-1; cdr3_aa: CASRGAGGNTIYF
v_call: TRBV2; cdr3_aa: CASSALQGASAEQYF
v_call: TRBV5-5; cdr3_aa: CASSVAGELPEQYF
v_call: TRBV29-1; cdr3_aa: CSASARAAEQFF
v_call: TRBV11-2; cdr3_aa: CASSPEQGATYNEQFF
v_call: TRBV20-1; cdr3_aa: CSAGNRVGRNEQFF
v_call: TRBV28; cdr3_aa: CASSPSGRYQETQYF
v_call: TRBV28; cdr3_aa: CASSFLPGAGGGYNEQFF
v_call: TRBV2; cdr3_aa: CASSTTPGQTTYGYTF
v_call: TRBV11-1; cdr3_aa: CASSFSRLGVDTQYF
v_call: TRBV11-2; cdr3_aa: CASSPPGTYNEQFF
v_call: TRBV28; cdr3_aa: CASTSGLALEQYF
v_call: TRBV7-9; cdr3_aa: CASSVTYEQYF
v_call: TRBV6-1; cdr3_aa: CASSRERGYGYTF
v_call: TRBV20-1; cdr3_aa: CSASDSHTEAFF
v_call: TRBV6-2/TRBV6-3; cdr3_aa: CASSFLWTVRSNQPQHF
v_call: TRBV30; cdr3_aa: CAWWGLAGGEQYF
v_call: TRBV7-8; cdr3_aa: CASLRDRVGQETQYF
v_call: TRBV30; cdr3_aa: CAWSQGRNTEAFF
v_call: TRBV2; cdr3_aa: CASSLATGFLYEQYF
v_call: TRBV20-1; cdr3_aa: CSARVGTSGSDEQFF
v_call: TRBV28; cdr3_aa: CASTLTGRDYEQYF
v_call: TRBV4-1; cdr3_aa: CASSQNDRGYGYTF
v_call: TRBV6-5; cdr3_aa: CASSYDTTRNTGELFF
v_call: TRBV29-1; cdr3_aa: CSADQGIPPYEQYF
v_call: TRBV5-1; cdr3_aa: CASSLDGPRTEAFF
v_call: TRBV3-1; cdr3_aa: CASSQDHQGTDTQYF
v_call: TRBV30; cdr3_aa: CAWSFLVVSGKAFF